This passage covers 5 T cell receptor beta chains from one sample sequenced in a study of identical twins. Using its own MiXCR run on the 5' RACE reads, TCRdb lists one record per CDR3 protein. Here the sample spans hundreds of thousands of distinct CDR3 sequences, around 6.9% being singletons. These data are also associated with another study on yellow fever vaccine responses in identical twins.

The sequencing sample was made of memory (CD45RO+) T cells sorted from blood. Receptor source: a woman aged 18-29 years in good health.

This clonotype has a count of ten or more. V gene TRBV10-1 combines with J gene TRBJ2-1; 8 bases agree with TRBD2. Germline values: CDR1 WNHNN, CDR2 SYGVQD (reference sequence). This CDR3 spans 16 amino acids. With 4 bases clipped from V and 8 bases from J, the junction kept 13 bases outside the gene matches. In DNA form, the CDR3 reads TGCGCCAGCAGTGTGGTCGGGAGCGGGAGTGTAGATGAGCAGTTCTTC. It specifies CASSVVGSGSVDEQFF.

This clonotype appeared many times. CDR3 sequence reads: CASSRAGELFF. The CDR3 nucleotides are TGTGCCAGCAGCCGGGCCGGGGAGCTGTTTTTT. The rearrangement uses TRBV25-1 and TRBJ2-2, with unresolved D. The CDR3 has 11 residues. CDR1 is MGHDK, CDR2 SYGVNS, per germline. Trimming removed 6 bases at V and 6 bases at J, with 5 bases between.

V usage is TRBV5-5 and J usage is TRBJ2-7; unclear D gene. There are 14 residues in the CDR3. V was clipped by 5 bases and J by 0 bases, with 12 bases between them. From germline, CDR1 is SGHKS and CDR2 YYEKEE (reference sequence). In nucleotides, the CDR3 is TGTGCCAGCAGTCTGGCCCCTTTCTCCTACGAGCAGTACTTC. This encodes CASSLAPFSYEQYF.

This clonotype was detected only a few times. The rearrangement links TRBV4-1 to TRBJ1-5; no definite D call. Looked up from germline, CDR1 is MGHRA and CDR2 is YSYEKL. This CDR3 has 15 residues. V lost 7 bases and J lost 4, with 17 bases in between. CDR3 coding DNA: TGCGCCAGCACCAGATTGTACAGCGAGAATCAGCCCCAGCATTTT. It encodes CASTRLYSENQPQHF.

This chain links TRBV28 with TRBJ1-1; D is possibly TRBD1 (5 bases). The CDR3 length is 16 residues. V was cut by 8 bases and J by 1 base, with 20 bases left in between. Germline V lookup: CDR1 MDHEN, CDR2 SYDVKM. The CDR3 sequence is CASPLPLSGQNTEAFF. The CDR3 DNA is TGTGCCAGCCCATTACCCCTTTCGGGGCAGAACACTGAAGCTTTCTTT.